The rows below give T cell receptor beta chains drawn from one sample of a study of response to subunit inactivated influenza vaccine. Each CDR3 protein is one row after TCRdb ran MiXCR on the RT-PCR reads. Among about 570,000 distinct CDR3 sequences listed, approximately 10% were seen once. The same sample was also used in a study of T cells expressing NK-cell markers.

The sample was PBMCs from blood, taken on the day of vaccination. Receptors originate from a man aged 50-59 years who received an inactivated influenza vaccine. CDR3s include the opening cysteine and the closing phenylalanine or tryptophan. A clone size is listed for some rows: how often the clone was seen (once, few, many), or a class if it is expanded.

cdr3_aa	j_call	v_call	clone_size
CASNDRGLLLAGYNEQFF	TRBJ2-1	TRBV28	-
CAISESHPSYEQYF	TRBJ2-7	TRBV10-3	-
CSAGGGQGSEQYF	TRBJ2-7	TRBV29-1	many
CASSLTSRQQETQYF	TRBJ2-5	TRBV5-1	many
CASSHGSRYEQYF	TRBJ2-7	TRBV12-3/TRBV12-4	-
CSVETGAKNIQYF	TRBJ2-4	TRBV29-1	few
CSVEEQMNTEAFF	TRBJ1-1	TRBV29-1	few
CAISELDGFKNIQYF	TRBJ2-4	TRBV10-3	few
CASSGDRRRDTQYF	TRBJ2-3	TRBV19	many
CASSSTSGTDTQYF	TRBJ2-3	TRBV18	many
CASRPKRGSYNEQFF	TRBJ2-1	TRBV6-1	many
CASSLGTAYSNQPQHF	TRBJ1-5	TRBV4-1	few
CASSFQGRDYEQYF	TRBJ2-7	TRBV12-3/TRBV12-4	-
CASRRSYEQYF	TRBJ2-7	TRBV6-2/TRBV6-3	-
CASSWGASYEQYF	TRBJ2-7	TRBV12-3/TRBV12-4	many
CASSHRPGLAGEGDTQYF	TRBJ2-3	TRBV4-2	few
CASGWTSTGELFF	TRBJ2-2	TRBV12-5	few
CASSPQGGGGSPLHF	TRBJ1-6	TRBV7-2	-
CASSVGEGEIYEQYF	TRBJ2-7	TRBV9	few
CSVVQLNEQFF	TRBJ2-1	TRBV29-1	-
CASSPTPSPFQETQYF	TRBJ2-5	TRBV7-9	-
CASSLASEYYEQYF	TRBJ2-7	TRBV5-1	-
CASSLAAGDEQYF	TRBJ2-7	TRBV11-2	-
CASSYSRVPIKNTEAFF	TRBJ1-1	TRBV6-2/TRBV6-3	-
CASSWGNYEQYF	TRBJ2-7	TRBV7-9	few
CASSVGSSNQPQHF	TRBJ1-5	TRBV5-8	few
CASSPQGTWAGELFF	TRBJ2-2	TRBV5-1	few
CASSRNLMEGYTF	TRBJ1-2	TRBV4-2	-
CASVHSGTPLEQYF	TRBJ2-7	TRBV28	many
CASSKGQSYYGYTF	TRBJ1-2	TRBV12-3/TRBV12-4	many
CASTTLPSSGRVVGEQFF	TRBJ2-1	TRBV3-1	few
CASSLGLAGKDEQFF	TRBJ2-1	TRBV28	few
CASSTKPGPSKGNTIYF	TRBJ1-3	TRBV19	-
CSAGTVMEETQYF	TRBJ2-5	TRBV29-1	-
CASSVGLADYNEQFF	TRBJ2-1	TRBV9	few
CSARDGQRTTNEKLFF	TRBJ1-4	TRBV20-1	few
CASRYRVYSGNTIYF	TRBJ1-3	TRBV12-3/TRBV12-4	-